What follows describes a single T cell receptor beta chain. The same CDR3 can be traced to other DNA sequences in this sample. Method: immunoSEQ multiplex PCR; TCRdb's copy keeps in-frame clones and lacks some. The sample has 120,000 or so clones; around 90% are singletons. This entry is derived from a study of T cell responses to AZD1222 COVID-19 vaccine. V was shortened by 3 bases and J by 4 bases, with 6 bases between the two germline ends. CDR3 length equals 12 residues. CDR1 is LGHDT, CDR2 YNNKEL, per germline (reference sequence). Sequencing used peripheral blood, obtained 28 days after the second dose of the MenACWY control vaccine. This receptor was obtained from an adult who received the MenACWY meningococcal vaccine as a control. The rearrangement joins TRBV3-1 (or the pseudogene TRBV3-2) to TRBJ2-5; D is unresolved. This CDR3 reads CASSHLGETQYF. As DNA, the CDR3 is TGTGCCAGCAGCCATCTCGGAGAGACCCAGTACTTC.